This TCR beta chain was identified in a study of cytomegalovirus exposure and HLA in healthy donors. The V and J ends lost 5 bases and 5 bases, in that order; junction bases with no gene match: 2. Germline V lookup: CDR1 SGHTA, CDR2 FQGTGA. This CDR3 has 14 amino acids. The study ran its PCR with 60 Vbeta and 13 Jbeta primers. The data were produced by immunoSEQ multiplex PCR, yet TCRdb's version contains in-frame clones alone and is incomplete. Reported are tens of thousands of clones; the ten largest clones contain 4.5% to 5%. The gene calls are TRBV7-3 and TRBJ2-3; 12 nucleotides match TRBD2. The sample consisted of PBMCs. This sequence was found in a woman aged 40 to 50 in good health and CMV-seropositive. The CDR3 DNA follows: TGTGCCAGCAGCCCGGGACTAGCGGGAGATACGCAGTATTTT. Protein: CASSPGLAGDTQYF.